This T cell receptor beta chain was documented in a study of T cell repertoires in cytomegalovirus infection (dated by TCRdb to about 2019). With respect to the entire study: Alongside well-studied HLA-B-restricted epitopes, the peptide stimulations were aimed at recently identified HLA-C-restricted CMV epitopes, whose presentation resists viral immunomodulation. Donor HLA type was relevant to the analysis, because carriage of CMV infection together with the matching HLA type was indicated by public TCR beta signatures.

This clonotype was recorded a few times. Its antigen is currently not known. Per-base quality was not reported, and no clone a single base away is much larger than it. From its cysteine to its phenylalanine, the CDR3 spans 15 amino acids. The only DNA kept is the CDR3, 45 bases in frame from the first base. Reading the germline V gene gives CDR1 SNHLY and CDR2 FYNNEI. Trimming removed 9 bases from V and 3 bases from J, leaving 21 bases between the germline ends. TCRdb shows the sequencer as Illumina HiSeq 1500. TCRdb itself trimmed the public reads at Q25 with fastp, ran MiXCR and retained productive beta chains. Records with the same CDR3 protein are collapsed into one entry carrying the most frequent genes and DNA. A total of fewer than 1,000,000 distinct CDR3 sequences appear in this sample, about 33% of them only once. Over 10% of the sample comes from the top ten. What this sample's treatment or condition label stands for: in vitro stimulation with specific CMV peptide epitopes to enrich CMV-specific T cells.

Results and caveats for the whole study, not just this receptor: In both this cohort and an independent approximately 370-donor cohort, the cumulative frequency of public TCR beta family members distinguished carriers of CMV infection plus the relevant HLA type. The ex vivo response was dominated by HLA-C-restricted CMV-specific TCR beta clonotypes, which also provided the single most frequent clonotype in two of eight donors.

The rearrangement combines TRBV2 with TRBJ2-7; the D gene is possibly TRBD2, with 5 bases matching. The sample was cultured CD8+ T cells from PBMCs, taken from culture after CMV antigen stimulation. This sequence originates from a human donor in good health (CMV status not recorded). Some clones in this sample may be carry-over from other donors' samples. The CDR3 is CASIRGRTGNYEQYF. The nucleotides are TGTGCCAGTATCCGTGGACGTACGGGGAACTACGAGCAGTACTTC. With all but the CDR3 taken from the reference TRBV2 and TRBJ2-7 genes, the full variable domain is: EPEVTQTPSHQVTQMGQEVILRCVPISNHLYFYWYRQILGQKVEFLVSFYNNEISEKSEIFDDQFSVERPDGSNFTLKIRSTKLEDSAMYFCASIRGRTGNYEQYFGPGTRLTVT.